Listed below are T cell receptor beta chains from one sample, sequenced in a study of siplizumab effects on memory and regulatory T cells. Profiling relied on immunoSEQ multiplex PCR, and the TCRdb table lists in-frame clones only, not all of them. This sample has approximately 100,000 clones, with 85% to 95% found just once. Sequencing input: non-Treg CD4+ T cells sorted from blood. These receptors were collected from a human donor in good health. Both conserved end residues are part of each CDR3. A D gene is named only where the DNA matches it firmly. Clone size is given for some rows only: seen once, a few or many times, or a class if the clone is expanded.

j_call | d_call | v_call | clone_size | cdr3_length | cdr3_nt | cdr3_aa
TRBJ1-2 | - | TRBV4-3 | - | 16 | TGCGCCAGCAGCCAAGTTAACAGCGAGACTAACTATGGCTACACCTTC | CASSQVNSETNYGYTF
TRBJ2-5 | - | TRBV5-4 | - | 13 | TGTGCCAGCAGCGGGACAACTGAAGAGACCCAGTACTTC | CASSGTTEETQYF
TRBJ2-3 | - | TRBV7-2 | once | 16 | TGTGCCAGCAGCTTAAGTGGTGGGGCTAGCACAGATACGCAGTATTTT | CASSLSGGASTDTQYF
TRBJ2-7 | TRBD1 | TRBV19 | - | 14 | TGTGCCAGTAGTACAAACAGGGGCGGCTACGAGCAGTACTTC | CASSTNRGGYEQYF
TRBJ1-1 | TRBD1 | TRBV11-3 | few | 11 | TGTGCCAGCAGCTTAGGACAGGGGGCTTTCTTT | CASSLGQGAFF
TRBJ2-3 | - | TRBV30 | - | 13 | TGTGCCTGGAACAGTAAAAGCACAGATACGCAGTATTTT | CAWNSKSTDTQYF
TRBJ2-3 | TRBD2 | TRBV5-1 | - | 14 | TGCGCCAGCAGCCTTAGCGGGAGCACAGATACGCAGTATTTT | CASSLSGSTDTQYF
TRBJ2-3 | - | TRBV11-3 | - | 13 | TGTGCCAGCAGCTTAGTTTTGGCGGGTACGCAGTATTTT | CASSLVLAGTQYF
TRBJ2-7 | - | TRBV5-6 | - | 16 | TGTGCCAGCAGCTTAGATCCCGGGACGGCAACCTACGAGCAGTACTTC | CASSLDPGTATYEQYF
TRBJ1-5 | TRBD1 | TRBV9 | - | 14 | TGTGCCAGCAGCCCAGGGGGGGGCGGTCAGCCCCAGCATTTT | CASSPGGGGQPQHF
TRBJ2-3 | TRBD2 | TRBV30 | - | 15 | TGTGCCTGGAGTCCTAAGGGGCTAGCGGGAGTTACGCAGTATTTT | CAWSPKGLAGVTQYF
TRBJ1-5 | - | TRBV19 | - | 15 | TGTGCCAGTAGTACGTCAGGGGTTCTCAATCAGCCCCAGCATTTT | CASSTSGVLNQPQHF
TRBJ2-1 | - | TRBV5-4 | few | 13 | TGTGCCAGCAGTGAATTTCAGGGTGCGGAGCAGTTCTTC | CASSEFQGAEQFF
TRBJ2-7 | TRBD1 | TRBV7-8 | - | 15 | TGTGCCAGCAGACTTTCCCGGGACAGGGTAGACGAGCAGTACTTC | CASRLSRDRVDEQYF
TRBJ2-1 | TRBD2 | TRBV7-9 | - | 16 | TGTGCCAGCAGCTTAGGGGTGGCTAGCGGGATAATTGAGCAGTTCTTC | CASSLGVASGIIEQFF
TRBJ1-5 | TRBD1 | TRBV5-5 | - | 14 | TGTGCCAGCAGGCCCGGACAGGGAGATCAGCCCCAGCATTTT | CASRPGQGDQPQHF
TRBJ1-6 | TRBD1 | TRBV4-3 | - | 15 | TGCGCCAGCAGCCAGATTGGGACAGGGAGTTCACCCCTCCACTTT | CASSQIGTGSSPLHF
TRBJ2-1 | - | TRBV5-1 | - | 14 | TGCGCCAGCAGCGTCGGCGTATCCTACAATGAGCAGTTCTTC | CASSVGVSYNEQFF